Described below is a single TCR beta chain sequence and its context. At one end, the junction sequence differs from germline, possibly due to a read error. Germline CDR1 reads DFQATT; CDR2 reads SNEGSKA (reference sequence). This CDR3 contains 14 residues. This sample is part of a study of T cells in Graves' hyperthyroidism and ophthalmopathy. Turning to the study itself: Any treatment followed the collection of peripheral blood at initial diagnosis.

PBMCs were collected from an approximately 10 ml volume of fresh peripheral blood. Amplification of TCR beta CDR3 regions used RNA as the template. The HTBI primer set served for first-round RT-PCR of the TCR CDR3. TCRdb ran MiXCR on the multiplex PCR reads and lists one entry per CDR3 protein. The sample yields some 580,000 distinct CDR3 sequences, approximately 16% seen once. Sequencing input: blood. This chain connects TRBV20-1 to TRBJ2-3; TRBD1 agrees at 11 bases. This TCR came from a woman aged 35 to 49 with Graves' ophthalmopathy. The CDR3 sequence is CSVPIGQGARAHYF. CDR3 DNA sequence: TGCAGTGTTCCCATTGGACAGGGGGCGAGGGCGCACTATTTT.